The TCR beta chain under discussion was sequenced for a study of CD8+ T cells in alopecia areata. The wider study: Patients in the treated group were given tofacitinib by mouth, 5 to 10 mg twice a day.

As to treatment: oral pan-JAK inhibitor, 5-10 mg twice daily. The CDR3 loop spans 11 amino acids. Germline V gives CDR1 LNHDA, CDR2 SQIVND (reference sequence). Trimming removed 7 bases at V and 6 bases at J, with 7 bases between. Following extraction, RNA underwent reverse transcription to cDNA, which served as the sequencing template. Sequencing used immunoSEQ multiplex PCR; TCRdb keeps in-frame clones, though not all of them. The sample records about 110,000 clones, 84% being singletons. The clonotype comes from a human donor with alopecia areata. V gene TRBV19 combines with J gene TRBJ2-1; D is uncertain. Specimen: CD8+ T cells sorted from blood, collected at week 24, from a patient treated with tofacitinib. CDR3 in DNA: TGTGCCAGTATTCTGGGCAATGAGCAGTTCTTC. It specifies CASILGNEQFF. Full variable domain (missing parts from reference TRBV19 and TRBJ2-1): DGGITQSPKYLFRKEGQNVTLSCEQNLNHDAMYWYRQDPGQGLRLIYYSQIVNDFQKGDIAEGYSVSREKKESFPLTVTSAQKNPTAFYLCASILGNEQFFGPGTRLTVL.